Listed below are T cell receptor beta chains from one sample, sequenced in a study of blood T cell repertoires in COVID-19. Sequenced by immunoSEQ multiplex PCR; TCRdb stores in-frame clones only, minus some. The sample has about 83,000 clones; around 90% are singletons. The specimen sequenced was peripheral blood. These receptors originate from a woman in her forties or fifties with active or convalescent COVID-19. CDR3s include the opening cysteine and the closing phenylalanine or tryptophan. A D gene is named only where the DNA matches it firmly. The size entry is marked missing in some rows and otherwise reads once, few, many or a size class.

>-|TRBJ2-6|TRBD1|TRBV7-9
CASSLWGQNGANVLTF
TGTGCCAGCAGCTTATGGGGACAGAATGGGGCCAACGTCCTGACTTTC
>-|TRBJ1-5|-|TRBV30
CAYDSFGVGNQPQHF
TGTGCCTACGACTCCTTCGGGGTAGGCAATCAGCCCCAGCATTTT
>-|TRBJ2-1|TRBD1|TRBV3-1/TRBV3-2
CASSRGAGGAIVGNEQFF
TGTGCCAGCAGCCGAGGCGCAGGGGGCGCAATAGTAGGCAATGAACAGTTCTTC
>-|TRBJ2-3|-|TRBV24-1
CATSDFVATDTQYF
TGTGCCACCAGTGATTTTGTGGCCACAGATACGCAGTATTTT
>-|TRBJ1-1|-|TRBV5-1
CASRHGHSNTEAFF
TGCGCCAGCAGGCATGGACACTCGAACACTGAAGCTTTCTTT
>-|TRBJ2-6|-|TRBV29-1
CSVAGFTGANVLTF
TGCAGCGTTGCGGGGTTCACTGGGGCCAACGTCCTGACTTTC
>-|TRBJ1-2|-|TRBV5-1
CASSLLAAGGEGYGYTF
TGCGCCAGCAGTTTATTAGCCGCGGGGGGCGAGGGCTATGGCTACACCTTC
>-|TRBJ1-1|TRBD1|TRBV6-7
CASTSTGFTEAFF
TGTGCCAGCACCTCGACAGGGTTCACTGAAGCTTTCTTT
>-|TRBJ2-3|TRBD1|TRBV18
CASSPRNRGLTDTQYF
TGTGCCAGCTCACCACGAAACAGGGGCCTCACAGATACGCAGTATTTT
>-|TRBJ2-2|TRBD1|TRBV19
CASSNQGAGELFF
TGTGCCAGTAGTAACCAGGGGGCCGGGGAGCTGTTTTTT
>-|TRBJ1-2|TRBD1|TRBV3-1/TRBV3-2
CASSQVTGGAHGYTF
TGTGCCAGCAGCCAAGTCACAGGGGGCGCCCATGGCTACACCTTC
>once|TRBJ1-1|TRBD1|TRBV19
CASRDLPGQGLNTEAFF
TGTGCCAGTAGGGATCTCCCGGGACAGGGACTGAACACTGAAGCTTTCTTT
>-|TRBJ2-7|TRBD2|TRBV4-3
CASSQDPSGTAYEQYF
TGCGCCAGCAGCCAAGATCCTAGCGGGACCGCCTACGAGCAGTACTTC
>-|TRBJ2-5|TRBD1|TRBV7-9
CASSFWTGGLETQYF
TGTGCCAGCAGCTTCTGGACAGGGGGTCTGGAGACCCAGTACTTC
>-|TRBJ2-5|-|TRBV3-1/TRBV3-2
CASSRRGGGRGETQYF
TGTGCCAGCAGCCGCCGAGGCGGGGGCCGGGGAGAGACCCAGTACTTC
>-|TRBJ2-1|TRBD2|TRBV7-2
CASSLVGTSGHNEQFF
TGTGCCAGCAGCTTAGTCGGGACTAGCGGCCACAATGAGCAGTTCTTC
>-|TRBJ1-1|TRBD1|TRBV9
CASSVAGTGETEAFF
TGTGCCAGCAGCGTAGCTGGGACAGGGGAGACTGAAGCTTTCTTT
>-|TRBJ1-2|-|TRBV7-9
CASSLDRSSSPGYTF
TGTGCCAGCAGCTTAGACAGGTCAAGTAGTCCGGGCTACACCTTC
>-|TRBJ1-2|-|TRBV12-3/TRBV12-4
CASSFSAFSGYTF
TGTGCCAGCAGTTTCAGTGCTTTTTCCGGCTACACCTTC
>-|TRBJ2-1|-|TRBV4-1
CASSQEGISGGGLQFF
TGCGCCAGCAGCCAAGAGGGAATCAGTGGCGGAGGACTACAGTTCTTC
>-|TRBJ2-5|TRBD1|TRBV19
CASSMGFERDRWETQYF
TGTGCCAGTAGTATGGGTTTCGAACGGGACAGGTGGGAGACCCAGTACTTC
>-|TRBJ1-6|-|TRBV30
CAWSGQSNSPLHF
TGTGCCTGGAGTGGACAGTCAAATTCACCCCTCCACTTT
>-|TRBJ2-7|TRBD1|TRBV27
CASWDRAYEQYF
TGTGCCAGCTGGGACAGGGCCTACGAGCAGTACTTC
>few|TRBJ2-1|-|TRBV2
CASSPYNEQFF
TGTGCCAGCAGTCCTTACAATGAGCAGTTCTTC
>-|TRBJ2-1|-|TRBV14
CASSRVVSSYNEQFF
TGTGCCAGCAGCCGAGTCGTAAGCTCCTACAATGAGCAGTTCTTC
>-|TRBJ1-1|-|TRBV29-1
CSVEEDRPEAFF
TGCAGCGTTGAGGAGGACAGACCTGAAGCTTTCTTT
>-|TRBJ1-1|-|TRBV5-1
CASSLGPGAFF
TGCGCCAGCAGCTTGGGACCGGGGGCTTTCTTT
>-|TRBJ2-7|-|TRBV7-9
CASSLELLVYEQYF
TGTGCCAGCAGCTTAGAACTTCTAGTCTACGAGCAGTACTTC
>-|TRBJ1-1|-|TRBV18
CASSLQGLLGTEAFF
TGTGCCAGCTCACTGCAGGGTCTGTTGGGCACTGAAGCTTTCTTT
>-|TRBJ1-2|TRBD1|TRBV7-3
CASSLDRVYGYTF
TGTGCCAGCAGCTTGGACAGGGTCTATGGCTACACCTTC
>-|TRBJ1-2|TRBD1|TRBV7-9
CASSFTPTGEDYGYTF
TGTGCCAGCAGCTTCACGCCGACAGGGGAAGACTATGGCTACACCTTC
>-|TRBJ2-3|TRBD2|TRBV30
CAWITSGGRDTQYF
TGTGCCTGGATTACTAGCGGGGGGAGGGATACGCAGTATTTT
>few|TRBJ1-3|-|TRBV3-1/TRBV3-2
CASSQGLGIPGNTIYF
TGTGCCAGCAGCCAGGGACTGGGTATTCCTGGAAACACCATATATTTT
>-|TRBJ2-3|TRBD1|TRBV27
CASSQQGAADTQYF
TGTGCCAGCAGCCAACAGGGGGCCGCAGATACGCAGTATTTT
>-|TRBJ1-5|-|TRBV19
CASSTQGSPYSNQPQHF
TGTGCCAGTAGTACACAGGGTTCCCCTTATAGCAATCAGCCCCAGCATTTT
>-|TRBJ1-1|-|TRBV7-3
CASSCPGVGTEAFF
TGTGCCAGCAGCTGCCCAGGGGTGGGAACTGAAGCTTTCTTT
>-|TRBJ2-7|-|TRBV5-4
CASSLGGEIYEQYF
TGTGCCAGCAGCTTGGGGGGCGAGATCTACGAGCAGTACTTC
>few|TRBJ2-1|-|TRBV18
CASSPLSGISYNEQFF
TGTGCCAGCTCACCACTATCGGGGATCTCCTACAATGAGCAGTTCTTC
>-|TRBJ1-2|TRBD1|TRBV29-1
CSVGTGDGYTF
TGCAGCGTGGGGACAGGGGATGGCTACACCTTC
>-|TRBJ1-2|-|TRBV27
CASSRPGVGYTF
TGTGCCAGCAGTCGGCCAGGGGTAGGCTACACCTTC
>-|TRBJ1-4|TRBD1|TRBV5-1
CASSLDFRTGFATNEKLFF
TGCGCCAGCAGCTTGGATTTTAGGACAGGCTTTGCAACTAATGAAAAACTGTTTTTT
>-|TRBJ1-3|-|TRBV7-2
CASSLGGKLGTIYF
TGTGCCAGCAGCTTGGGGGGTAAACTGGGCACCATATATTTT
>-|TRBJ2-5|TRBD2|TRBV7-2
CASSLGLAGGLETQYF
TGTGCCAGCAGCTTAGGACTAGCGGGGGGCCTGGAGACCCAGTACTTC
>-|TRBJ1-1|-|TRBV27
CASSLLGVPSLF
TGTGCCAGCAGTCTCCTCGGGGTTCCTAGCCTATTT
>-|TRBJ2-7|TRBD2|TRBV29-1
CSPSPGSGGYEQYF
TGCAGCCCTTCGCCGGGTAGCGGGGGCTACGAGCAGTACTTC
>-|TRBJ2-3|TRBD2|TRBV7-8
CASSLSASGGAAYF
TGTGCCAGCAGCTTATCAGCCAGCGGGGGGGCCGCGTATTTT
>-|TRBJ1-2|-|TRBV30
CAWRTPNYGYTF
TGTGCCTGGAGAACCCCTAATTATGGCTACACCTTC
>few|TRBJ2-7|TRBD1|TRBV6-1
CASSEVTGARGEQYF
TGTGCCAGCAGTGAAGTCACAGGGGCCCGCGGCGAGCAGTACTTC